Below are 20 T cell receptor beta chains sequenced from a single sample in a study of blood T cell repertoires in COVID-19. Only in-frame clones appear in the TCRdb table, and some are missing; sequencing was by immunoSEQ multiplex PCR. The sample yields approximately 150,000 clones, around 89% seen once. Sample: peripheral blood. Receptors were obtained from a woman aged 60-70 years with active COVID-19.

This rearrangement joins TRBV5-5 to TRBJ1-2; 8 nucleotides agree with TRBD1. The V segment lost 0 bases and the J segment 3 bases; nucleotides outside the gene matches: 4. The CDR3 totals 15 residues. Germline V gene sequence: CDR1 SGHKS, CDR2 YYEKEE (reference sequence). The CDR3 protein is CASSLGTGTHYGYTF. In DNA form, the CDR3 reads TGTGCCAGCAGCTTGGGGACAGGGACGCACTATGGCTACACCTTC.

This clone has only one observation. The genes are TRBV10-3 and TRBJ1-2; 9 bases fit TRBD1. Looked up from germline, CDR1 is ENHRY and CDR2 is SYGVKD. Germline trimming cut 4 bases from V and 3 bases from J; bases unmatched to any gene: 3. The CDR3 has 14 amino acids. CDR3 sequence reads: CAISVRDRDYGYTF. CDR3 nucleotide sequence: TGTGCCATCAGTGTAAGGGACAGGGACTATGGCTACACCTTC.

This clone occurred once. The chain joins TRBV21-1 to TRBJ1-6; the DNA was not used to check the table's D call, TRBD1. TRBV21-1 corresponds to a pseudogene. The CDR3 extends over 19 amino acids. The CDR3, as DNA: TGTGCCAGCAGCAACCTGGGACAGGGAGGAAGCTCCTATAATTCACCCCTCCACTTT. Residues: CASSNLGQGGSSYNSPLHF.

A remark on this clone: Within the sample, other DNA sequences also encode this same CDR3. The chain recombines TRBV19 with TRBJ2-6; TRBD2 matches at 7 bases. V shed 9 bases, J shed 4 bases, and the junction held 12 bases outside the gene matches. CDR3 length equals 16 residues. CDR1 LNHDA and CDR2 SQIVND come from the germline V gene (reference sequence). The CDR3 nucleotides read TGTGCCAGCTCCCCTAGTGGGAGGGGCGGGGCCAACGTCCTGACTTTC. Amino acid sequence: CASSPSGRGGANVLTF.

The V call is TRBV7-9, the J call TRBJ1-2; 7 positions match TRBD1. J lost 13 bases, V lost 5 bases, and 10 bases had no gene match. This CDR3 is built from 12 residues. Germline V CDR1 and CDR2: SEHNR, FQNEAQ (reference sequence). The CDR3: CASSPTGDGSTF. Here the CDR3 DNA reads TGTGCCAGCAGCCCAACAGGGGATGGGTCCACCTTC.

The chain combines TRBV15 with TRBJ2-5; TRBD2 might be the D (5 bases). CDR3 length: 14 residues. From germline, CDR1 is LNHNV and CDR2 YYDKDF (reference sequence). The germline V and J ends were trimmed by 0 bases and 4 bases, with 9 bases remaining between them. The CDR3 loop reads CATSRDGAGETQYF. As DNA, the CDR3 is TGTGCCACCAGCAGAGATGGTGCGGGAGAGACCCAGTACTTC.

The J gene is TRBJ2-5, the V gene TRBV6-2 or TRBV6-3, with TRBD2 identical over 8 bases. The ends lost 2 bases at V and 5 bases at J; junction bases unmatched: 16. This CDR3 spans 18 amino acids. The germline V gene has CDR1 MNHEY and CDR2 SVGEGT. The CDR3 DNA follows: TGTGCCAGCAGTTACGAAACTAGCGGAAGAGTCCTAGGGGAGACCCAGTACTTC. This sequence encodes CASSYETSGRVLGETQYF.

The sample holds one count of this clone. The chain employs TRBV3-1 (or the pseudogene TRBV3-2) and TRBJ1-2; the match to TRBD1 covers 7 bases. J was trimmed by 6 bases and V by 4 bases; bases with no gene match: 8. Germline V gives CDR1 LGHDT, CDR2 YNNKEL (reference sequence). The CDR3 has 14 residues. CDR3 bases: TGTGCCAGCAGCCCAATGGGAGACAGGGATGGCTACACCTTC. Its translation: CASSPMGDRDGYTF.

J is TRBJ2-2 and V is TRBV7-9; the D gene is possibly TRBD1 (5 bases). CDR1 is SEHNR and CDR2 is FQNEAQ in the germline V gene (reference sequence). Trimming pared 5 bases from V and 1 base from J, leaving 8 bases between. The CDR3 consists of 14 residues. The CDR3 reads CASSPTGNTGELFF. DNA of the CDR3: TGTGCCAGCAGCCCAACAGGGAACACCGGGGAGCTGTTTTTT.

V is TRBV11-2 and J is TRBJ2-1; 7 bases match TRBD2. Trimming removed 1 base from V and 0 bases from J; junction bases left unmatched: 6. Germline CDR1 SGHAT, CDR2 FQNNGV. The CDR3 contains 17 residues. The CDR3, as DNA: TGTGCCAGCAGCTTAGGGGGCGGGGGAAGCTCCTACAATGAGCAGTTCTTC. Its translation is CASSLGGGGSSYNEQFF.

The chain has TRBV28 and TRBJ1-6, with D possibly being TRBD1 (6 bases). Per the germline V gene, CDR1 is MDHEN and CDR2 is SYDVKM. Deletions cut 3 bases from V and 7 bases from J, with 10 bases between. The CDR3 length is 14 residues. The CDR3 DNA is TGTGCCAGCAGTTTTATTCAGGGGAATTCACCCCTCCACTTT. Amino acid sequence: CASSFIQGNSPLHF.

The V gene is TRBV27, the J gene TRBJ1-2; no reliable D call. Trimming took off 6 bases at V and 8 bases at J, with 22 bases between the two ends. Germline V gene lookup returns CDR1 MNHEY and CDR2 SMNVEV (reference sequence). There are 15 residues in the CDR3. The CDR3 DNA sequence: TGTGCCAGCAGCCCCAACTCCAGGCTCGCAAGGGGCTACACCTTC. Translated: CASSPNSRLARGYTF.

V is TRBV7-6 and J is TRBJ2-2, with D possibly matching TRBD2 (6 bases). V lost 5 bases and J 5 bases, leaving 12 bases between the germline ends. Germline-derived CDR1 and CDR2 are SGHVS and FNYEAQ. This CDR3 has 14 residues. The CDR3 nucleotides are TGTGCCAGCAGCCGCGGGGTTTCGACCGGGGAGCTGTTTTTT. Protein product: CASSRGVSTGELFF.

The chain joins TRBV5-1 to TRBJ1-2; D is unresolved. The V end was cut by 2 bases, the J end by 4 bases, with 18 bases between. From germline, CDR1 is SGHRS and CDR2 YFSETQ. The CDR3 is 16 residues long. CDR3 region: CASSFTGVSSVYGYTF. The CDR3 nucleotides are TGCGCCAGCAGCTTTACGGGAGTCAGCTCGGTCTATGGCTACACCTTC.

V and J are TRBV28 and TRBJ2-1, with TRBD1 matching 8 bases. The CDR3 loop spans 14 amino acids. Germline V gene sequence: CDR1 MDHEN, CDR2 SYDVKM. V shed 6 bases, J shed 7 bases, and the junction held 8 bases outside the gene matches. The CDR3 spells CASSSGGRENEQFF. CDR3 bases: TGTGCCAGCAGCTCAGGGGGCCGAGAGAATGAGCAGTTCTTC.

The chain recombines TRBV4-3 with TRBJ2-5; 10 positions match TRBD2. Germline V lookup: CDR1 LGHNA, CDR2 YSLEER. The CDR3 consists of 15 residues. After removal of 4 bases from V and 4 bases from J, the junction contained 6 bases not matched to a gene. CDR3 sequence reads: CASSPGLAGVETQYF. The CDR3 bases are TGCGCCAGCAGCCCGGGCCTAGCGGGAGTAGAGACCCAGTACTTC.

The J gene is TRBJ2-7, the V gene TRBV6-1, with a possible D match to TRBD1 (6 bases). Per germline, CDR1 MNHNS and CDR2 SASEGT. V shed 2 bases and J shed 2 bases, with 13 bases lying between them. This CDR3 region has 15 residues. The CDR3, as DNA: TGTGCCAGCAGTGAAAAGGACAGTTTTACCTACGAGCAGTACTTC. It yields the protein CASSEKDSFTYEQYF.

The chain has TRBV7-6 and TRBJ2-2; maybe TRBD2 (5 bases). Looked up from germline, CDR1 is SGHVS and CDR2 is FNYEAQ. CDR3 length: 15 amino acids. Trimming pared 0 bases from V and 5 bases from J, leaving 10 bases between. CDR3 sequence (DNA): TGTGCCAGCAGCTTAGCGCGGTCGGGGACCGGGGAGCTGTTTTTT. Translating it yields CASSLARSGTGELFF.

This clone was seen more than once but under ten times. The V and J genes are TRBV7-9 and TRBJ1-2; D uncertain. The CDR3 extends over 12 amino acids. Germline CDR1 is SEHNR and CDR2 is FQNEAQ (reference sequence). V shed 3 bases and J shed 8 bases, with 10 bases lying between them. This CDR3 is CASSLAAVGYTF. As DNA, the CDR3 is TGTGCCAGCAGCTTGGCTGCAGTGGGCTACACCTTC.

The rearrangement links TRBV30 to TRBJ2-2, with D perhaps matching TRBD2 (6 bases). CDR3 length equals 15 residues. V was cut by 5 bases and J by 3 bases, with 16 bases left in between. Germline V gives CDR1 GTSNPN, CDR2 SVGIG (reference sequence). This chain's CDR3 is CAWAKAGLDTGELFF. The CDR3 nucleotides read TGTGCCTGGGCTAAAGCGGGCCTAGACACCGGGGAGCTGTTTTTT.